The source of this T cell receptor beta chain is a study of blood T cell repertoires in COVID-19. Turning to the study itself: The origin of the acute and convalescent COVID-19 samples was the United States, Italy and Spain.

Looked up from germline, CDR1 is KGHDR and CDR2 is SFDVKD. Trimming removed 1 base from V and 11 bases from J, with 8 bases in between. The CDR3 has 12 residues. Profiling relied on immunoSEQ multiplex PCR, and the TCRdb table lists in-frame clones only, not all of them. The data contain about 670,000 clones, about 90% of them singletons. This sequence originates from a woman aged 18-29 years with acute or convalescent COVID-19. The chain recombines TRBV24-1 with TRBJ1-3; D not resolved. Input material: peripheral blood. The CDR3 DNA reads TGTGCCACCAGTGATTTACCCCGGGCCATATATTTT. This encodes CATSDLPRAIYF.